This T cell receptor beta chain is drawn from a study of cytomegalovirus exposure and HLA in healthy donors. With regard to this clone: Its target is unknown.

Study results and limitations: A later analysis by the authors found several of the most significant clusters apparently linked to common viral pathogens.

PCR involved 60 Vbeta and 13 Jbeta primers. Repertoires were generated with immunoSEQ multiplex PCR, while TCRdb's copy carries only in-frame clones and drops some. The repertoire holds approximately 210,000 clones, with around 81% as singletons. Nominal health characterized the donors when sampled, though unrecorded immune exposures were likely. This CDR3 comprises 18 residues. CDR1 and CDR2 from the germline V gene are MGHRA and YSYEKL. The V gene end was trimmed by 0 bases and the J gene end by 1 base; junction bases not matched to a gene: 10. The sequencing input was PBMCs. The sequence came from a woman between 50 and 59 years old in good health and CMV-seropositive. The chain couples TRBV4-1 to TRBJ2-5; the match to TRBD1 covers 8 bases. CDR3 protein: CASSQDEGRGPPQETQYF. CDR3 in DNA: TGCGCCAGCAGCCAAGATGAGGGCAGGGGGCCGCCCCAAGAGACCCAGTACTTC.